This TCR beta chain derives from a study of cytomegalovirus exposure and HLA in healthy donors. Overall study findings and caveats: High specificity and sensitivity for cytomegalovirus status were reported for the classifier. Among the CMV-associated chains, a few were confirmed in vitro as specific for CMV antigens. Later, an analysis found that TCR clusters from the first cohort tended to co-occur in the roughly 110 validation repertoires. Listed as cytomegalovirus-associated were 150 or so TCR beta chains.

CDR3 size: 14 residues. V shed 5 bases, J shed 3 bases, and the junction held 3 bases outside the gene matches. Germline assignment: CDR1 SGHTA and CDR2 FQGNSA. Produced via immunoSEQ multiplex PCR; TCRdb's table is partial and in-frame only. Here the sample spans around 350,000 clones, 80% to 90% being singletons. Points on this clone: Its antigen is still unknown.

Sequencing used PBMCs. The clonotype was recovered from a woman younger than 35 in good health and CMV-seronegative. The chain carries TRBV7-2 and TRBJ1-1, with 10 bases lining up with TRBD1. The CDR3 sequence: CASSQTGGDTEAFF. DNA for the CDR3: TGTGCCAGCAGCCAGACAGGGGGCGACACTGAAGCTTTCTTT.